This TCR beta chain is from a study of blood T cell repertoires in COVID-19. Study as a whole: From T cells, B-cell-depleted T cells, or PBMCs came the material, which was cDNA or gDNA.

Trimming shortened V by 0 bases and J by 0 bases, and 13 bases separated the two germline ends. Germline lookup yields CDR1 LGHNA and CDR2 YSLEER. The CDR3 consists of 17 residues. TCRdb keeps only in-frame clones here, not all; method: immunoSEQ multiplex PCR. In the table there are about 320,000 clones, less than 85% of which are singletons. Adults between about 18 and 95 years of age took part from 24 US areas. People in the exposed group encountered a COVID-19 case within 2 weeks before entering the study. The sample was PBMCs or T cells enriched from blood (not recorded which). This TCR came from a woman in her twenties or thirties who had been exposed to COVID-19. V is TRBV4-3 and J is TRBJ2-3; TRBD1 might be the D (6 bases). The DNA for the CDR3 is TGCGCCAGCAGCCAAGATTTTGGCAGGGGTAGCACAGATACGCAGTATTTT. Residues: CASSQDFGRGSTDTQYF.